Sequencing of this T cell receptor beta chain was carried out in a study of regulatory T cells in long-lasting Graves disease. Construction of the TCR beta libraries employed iRepertoire HTBI primers in conjunction with Arm-PCR of CDR3 regions. A single record per CDR3 protein comes from TCRdb applying MiXCR to the multiplex PCR reads. The sample holds about 330,000 distinct CDR3 sequences, 15% to 20% seen once. CDR1 is DFQATT, CDR2 SNEGSKA, per germline (reference sequence). The CDR3 runs to 12 residues. Described time point: newly diagnosed GD, antithyroid drugs for less than 3 months. Generation of the TCR library employed RNA extracted from PBMCs. These data also formed part of another study, on T cells in Graves' hyperthyroidism and ophthalmopathy.

This rearrangement joins TRBV20-1 to TRBJ2-5, with TRBD2 identical over 7 bases. Material: peripheral blood mononuclear cells (PBMCs), obtained at new diagnosis, from a patient treated with antithyroid drugs. The sequence came from a woman aged 18-29 years with Graves disease. The CDR3 DNA is TGCACTTTCTCGGGGGGACAAGAGACCCAGTACTTC. This translates into CTFSGGQETQYF.